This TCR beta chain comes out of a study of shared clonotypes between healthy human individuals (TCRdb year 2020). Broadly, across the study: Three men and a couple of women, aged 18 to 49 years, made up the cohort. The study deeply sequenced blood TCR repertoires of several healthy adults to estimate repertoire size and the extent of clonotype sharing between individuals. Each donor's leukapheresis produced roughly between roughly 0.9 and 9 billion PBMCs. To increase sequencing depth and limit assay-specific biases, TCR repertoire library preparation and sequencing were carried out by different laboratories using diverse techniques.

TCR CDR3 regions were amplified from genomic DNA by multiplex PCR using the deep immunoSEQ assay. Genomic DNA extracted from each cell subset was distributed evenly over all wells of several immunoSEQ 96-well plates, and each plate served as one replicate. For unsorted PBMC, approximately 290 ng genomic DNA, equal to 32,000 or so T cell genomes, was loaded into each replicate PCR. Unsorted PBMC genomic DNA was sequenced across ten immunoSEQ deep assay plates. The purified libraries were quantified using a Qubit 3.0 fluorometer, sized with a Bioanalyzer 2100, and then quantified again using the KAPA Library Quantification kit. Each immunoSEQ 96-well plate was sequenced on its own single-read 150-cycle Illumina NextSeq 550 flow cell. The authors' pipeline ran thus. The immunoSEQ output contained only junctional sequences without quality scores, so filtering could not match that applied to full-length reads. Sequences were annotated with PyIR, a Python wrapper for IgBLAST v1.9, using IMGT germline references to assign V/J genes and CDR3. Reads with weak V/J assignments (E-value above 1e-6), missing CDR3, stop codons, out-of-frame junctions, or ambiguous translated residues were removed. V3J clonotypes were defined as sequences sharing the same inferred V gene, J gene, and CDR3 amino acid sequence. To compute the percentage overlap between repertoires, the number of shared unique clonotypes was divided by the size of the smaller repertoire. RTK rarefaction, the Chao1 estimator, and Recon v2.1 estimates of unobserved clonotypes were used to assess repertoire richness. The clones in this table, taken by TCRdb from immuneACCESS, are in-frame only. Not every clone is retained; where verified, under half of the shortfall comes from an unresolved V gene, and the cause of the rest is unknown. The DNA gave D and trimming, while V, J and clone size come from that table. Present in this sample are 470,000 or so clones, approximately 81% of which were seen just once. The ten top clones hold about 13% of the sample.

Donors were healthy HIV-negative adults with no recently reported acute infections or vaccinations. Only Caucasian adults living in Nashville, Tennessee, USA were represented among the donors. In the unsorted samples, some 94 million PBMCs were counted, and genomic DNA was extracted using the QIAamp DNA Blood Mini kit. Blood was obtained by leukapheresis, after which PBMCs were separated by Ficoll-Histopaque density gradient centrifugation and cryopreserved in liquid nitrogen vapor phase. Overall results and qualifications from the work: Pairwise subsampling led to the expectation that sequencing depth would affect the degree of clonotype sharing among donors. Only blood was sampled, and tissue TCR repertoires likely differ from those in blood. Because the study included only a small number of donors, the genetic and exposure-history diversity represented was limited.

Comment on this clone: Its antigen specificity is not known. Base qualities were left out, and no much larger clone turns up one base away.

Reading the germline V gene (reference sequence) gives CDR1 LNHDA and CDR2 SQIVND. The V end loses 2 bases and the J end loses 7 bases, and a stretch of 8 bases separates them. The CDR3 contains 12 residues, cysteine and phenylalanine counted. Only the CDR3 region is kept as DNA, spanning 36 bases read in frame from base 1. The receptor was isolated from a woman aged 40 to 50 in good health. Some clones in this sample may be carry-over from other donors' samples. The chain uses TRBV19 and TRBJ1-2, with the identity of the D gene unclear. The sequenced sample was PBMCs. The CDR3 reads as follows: CASSITGFGYTF. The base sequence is TGTGCCAGTAGTATAACTGGGTTTGGCTACACCTTC.